What follows are 32 T cell receptor beta chains derived from one specimen sequenced in a study of OX40 agonist ivuxolimab in advanced cancers. Sequenced by immunoSEQ multiplex PCR; TCRdb stores in-frame clones only, minus some. The data hold some 58,000 clones, with about 89% observed a single time. Here the sequenced sample was CD4+ or CD8+ T cells sorted from blood, taken in a trial of the OX40 agonist ivuxolimab. These receptors came from an adult with an advanced solid tumor such as melanoma, head and neck, liver or kidney cancer.

The chain carries TRBV7-2 and TRBJ2-3, with TRBD2 matching over 10 bases. After removal of 2 bases from V and 8 bases from J, the junction contained 7 bases not matched to a gene. The CDR3 is 15 residues long. CDR1 SGHTA and CDR2 FQGNSA come from the germline V gene. The CDR3 reads CASSLYSGGAATQYF. CDR3 DNA sequence: TGTGCCAGCAGCTTATACAGCGGGGGGGCGGCTACGCAGTATTTT.

The chain joins TRBV28 to TRBJ1-6; TRBD1 is a possible D gene (5 bases). Between the trimmed V and J ends, which lost 6 bases and 8 bases, there was a span of 14 bases. CDR1 and CDR2 (germline): MDHEN, SYDVKM. The CDR3 contains 14 residues. CDR3 loop: CASSRGTVYSPLHF. CDR3 sequence (DNA): TGTGCCAGCAGCCGAGGGACCGTTTATTCACCCCTCCACTTT.

The chain combines TRBV6-5 with TRBJ1-2; a possible D gene is TRBD1 (5 bases). V was trimmed by 0 bases and J by 8 bases, leaving 19 bases between them. The CDR3 sequence is 16 residues long. In germline, CDR1 is MNHEY, CDR2 SVGAGI. The CDR3 DNA reads TGTGCCAGCAGTTACTCTGGGGACCCCAAGAAGAAAGGCTACACCTTC. Its protein product is CASSYSGDPKKKGYTF.

This clone was picked up one time. The gene calls are TRBV4-3 and TRBJ2-3; perhaps TRBD2 as D (6 bases). CDR1 LGHNA and CDR2 YSLEER come from the germline V gene. The CDR3 is made up of 14 amino acids. The ends were cut back, 4 bases at V and 5 bases at J, with 13 bases in the middle. The DNA for the CDR3 is TGCGCCAGCAGCCCAAATCCGGGGGTAGATACGCAGTATTTT. Translation: CASSPNPGVDTQYF.

CDR3 sequence reads: CATSRDTPRLYSNQPQHF. Here the CDR3 DNA reads TGTGCCACCAGCAGAGATACACCTCGCCTTTATAGCAATCAGCCCCAGCATTTT. The chain combines TRBV15 with TRBJ1-5; D not resolved. Germline-derived CDR1 and CDR2 are LNHNV and YYDKDF (reference sequence). Trimming shortened V by 0 bases and J by 0 bases, and 15 bases separated the two germline ends. The CDR3 sequence is 18 residues long.

The V and J genes are TRBV6-4 and TRBJ2-7, with TRBD2 matching 14 bases. The CDR3 runs 20 residues. CDR1 and CDR2 from the germline V gene are MRHNA and SNTAGT. With 0 bases clipped from V and 7 bases from J, the junction kept 17 bases outside the gene matches. In DNA, the CDR3 is TGTGCCAGCAGTGACTCGAATCCGACCGGACTAGCGGGGGGTGAGTGGGAGCAGTACTTC. Encoded protein: CASSDSNPTGLAGGEWEQYF.

As for this clone: The same CDR3 arises from other DNA sequences in this sample as well. The rearrangement uses TRBV21-1 and TRBJ1-4; the D call TRBD1 from the table was never checked on the DNA. TRBV21-1 is a pseudogene locus. The CDR3 loop spans 15 amino acids. CDR3 in amino acids: CASSKVQGTNEKLFF. The DNA of the CDR3 is TGTGCCAGCAGCAAAGTTCAGGGAACTAATGAAAAACTGTTTTTT.

The CDR3 DNA reads TGTGCCAGCAGCGTAGCTGGGACAGGTTTCGCTGGAAACACCATATATTTT. It encodes CASSVAGTGFAGNTIYF. This sequence joins TRBV9 and TRBJ1-3; 8 positions match TRBD1. The CDR3 spans 17 residues. CDR1 SGDLS and CDR2 YYNGEE come from the germline V gene. The V and J ends lost 0 bases and 2 bases, in that order; junction bases with no gene match: 7.

The gene calls are TRBV2 and TRBJ1-4; D is undetermined. Germline CDR1 and CDR2: SNHLY and FYNNEI. Trimming removed 2 bases from V and 0 bases from J, with 10 bases in between. The CDR3 is made up of 16 amino acids. The CDR3 spells CASSEWSQATNEKLFF. Here the CDR3 DNA reads TGTGCCAGCAGTGAATGGTCCCAAGCAACTAATGAAAAACTGTTTTTT.

This clone was found once. J is TRBJ2-1 and V is TRBV6-5; 9 nucleotides match TRBD1. With 7 bases clipped from V and 5 bases from J, the junction kept 6 bases outside the gene matches. The V gene's germline CDR1 is MNHEY and CDR2 SVGAGI. This CDR3 comprises 14 residues. CDR3: CASNLRTGDNEQFF. Written as DNA, the CDR3 is TGTGCCAGCAACCTCCGGACAGGGGACAATGAGCAGTTCTTC.

The chain combines TRBV5-1 with TRBJ2-3; 7 bases map to TRBD1. The CDR3 length is 16 residues. CDR1 is SGHRS and CDR2 is YFSETQ in the germline V gene. Trimming at V came to 0 bases and at J to 0 bases, leaving 4 bases not matched to a gene. CDR3 coding DNA: TGCGCCAGCAGCTTGGGGACAGGACCTAGCACAGATACGCAGTATTTT. It yields the protein CASSLGTGPSTDTQYF. Together with reference TRBV5-1 and TRBJ2-3, the CDR3 gives the full variable domain: KAGVTQTPRYLIKTRGQQVTLSCSPISGHRSVSWYQQTPGQGLQFLFEYFSETQRNKGNFPGRFSGRQFSNSRSEMNVSTLELGDSALYLCASSLGTGPSTDTQYFGPGTRLTVL.

CDR3 amino acids: CASSKGRNQGGEKLFF. The CDR3, as DNA: TGTGCCAGCAGCAAAGGAAGGAATCAGGGTGGTGAAAAACTGTTTTTT. V and J are TRBV21-1 and TRBJ1-4; TRBD1 is taken as the D call from the table, unchecked against the DNA. TRBV21-1 is tagged as a pseudogene. The CDR3 runs to 16 residues.

The CDR3 here is CASSWLAGPSGNTIYF. The DNA for the CDR3 is TGTGCCAGCAGCTGGTTGGCAGGTCCATCTGGAAACACCATATATTTT. The chain is built from TRBV7-2 and TRBJ1-3, with no clear D. This CDR3 contains 16 residues. Germline values: CDR1 SGHTA, CDR2 FQGNSA. V was shortened by 4 bases and J by 1 base, with 14 bases between the two germline ends.

This clone was counted a single time. The rearrangement joins TRBV2 to TRBJ1-1, with 9 bases matching TRBD1. The CDR3 length is 14 residues. Germline values: CDR1 SNHLY, CDR2 FYNNEI. V gave up 6 bases and J gave up 10 bases; unmatched junction bases: 12. CDR3 DNA sequence: TGTGCCAGCAGCCGGAAGGGACAGGGCTTAGGAGCTTTCTTT. This translates into CASSRKGQGLGAFF.

The chain uses TRBV6-5 and TRBJ2-3, with TRBD1 as a possible D gene (6 bases). The germline CDR1 and CDR2 sequences are MNHEY and SVGAGI. V was pared by 5 bases and J by 2 bases, with 11 bases between. This CDR3 has 14 residues. For the CDR3, the DNA is TGTGCCAGCAGTCGACAGGCTATCACAGATACGCAGTATTTT. It codes for CASSRQAITDTQYF.

This rearrangement joins TRBV5-1 to TRBJ1-1; 10 bases agree with TRBD1. Germline V gene lookup returns CDR1 SGHRS and CDR2 YFSETQ. The V and J ends lost 5 bases and 3 bases, in that order; junction bases with no gene match: 10. This CDR3 has 16 residues. The CDR3 is CASRLSPTGGDTEAFF. The CDR3, as DNA: TGCGCCAGCAGACTATCTCCGACAGGGGGCGACACTGAAGCTTTCTTT.

CDR3 in amino acids: CASSSGSASGNTIYF. The CDR3 region has the DNA TGTGCCAGCAGCTCCGGTTCTGCCTCTGGAAACACCATATATTTT. The rearrangement links TRBV7-2 to TRBJ1-3, with D uncertain. The germline CDR1 and CDR2 sequences are SGHTA and FQGNSA. The CDR3 runs 15 residues. The germline V and J ends were trimmed by 4 bases and 0 bases, with 10 bases remaining between them.

This clone was observed once. The rearrangement uses TRBV5-1 and TRBJ2-5; TRBD2 aligns across 9 bases. Germline assignment: CDR1 SGHRS and CDR2 YFSETQ. The CDR3 spans 16 residues. V was pared by 2 bases and J by 0 bases, with 5 bases of the junction left unmatched. The CDR3 sequence is CASSLGLALYQETQYF. DNA for the CDR3: TGCGCCAGCAGCTTAGGACTAGCGCTGTACCAAGAGACCCAGTACTTC.

The genes are TRBV2 and TRBJ1-6; D gene unclear. Germline V gene lookup returns CDR1 SNHLY and CDR2 FYNNEI. The CDR3 is 15 amino acids. V was clipped by 5 bases and J by 8 bases, with 16 bases between them. In DNA form, the CDR3 reads TGTGCCAGCAGTCAGCATACAGTAGGTGATTCACCCCTCCACTTT. Amino acid sequence: CASSQHTVGDSPLHF.

The gene calls are TRBV7-9 and TRBJ2-7; 7 bases are a match to TRBD2. This CDR3 region has 17 residues. Germline V gene sequence: CDR1 SEHNR, CDR2 FQNEAQ (reference sequence). The ends lost 1 base at V and 0 bases at J; junction bases unmatched: 9. CDR3 nucleotide sequence: TGTGCCAGCAGCTTAGGCCTAGCGGCCCTGGGCTCCTACGAGCAGTACTTC. As protein: CASSLGLAALGSYEQYF. The full variable domain, with the rest looked up from reference TRBV7-9 and TRBJ2-7, is DTGVSQNPRHKITKRGQNVTFRCDPISEHNRLYWYRQTLGQGPEFLTYFQNEAQLEKSRLLSDRFSAERPKGSFSTLEIQRTEQGDSAMYLCASSLGLAALGSYEQYFGPGTRLTVT.

This clone was observed a handful of times. V gene TRBV19 combines with J gene TRBJ2-1; D gene ambiguous. Germline values: CDR1 LNHDA, CDR2 SQIVND (reference sequence). This CDR3 comprises 13 residues. Trimming shortened V by 3 bases and J by 6 bases, and 9 bases separated the two germline ends. The CDR3 DNA follows: TGTGCCAGTAGTATGTGGCCCCCCAATGAGCAGTTCTTC. Translated, it gives CASSMWPPNEQFF. Complete variable domain (other parts from reference TRBV19 and TRBJ2-1): DGGITQSPKYLFRKEGQNVTLSCEQNLNHDAMYWYRQDPGQGLRLIYYSQIVNDFQKGDIAEGYSVSREKKESFPLTVTSAQKNPTAFYLCASSMWPPNEQFFGPGTRLTVL.

V and J are TRBV11-3 and TRBJ2-1; D not certain. Germline V gives CDR1 SGHNT, CDR2 YENEEA. V dropped 0 bases and J dropped 9 bases, with 6 bases sitting between them. The CDR3 length is 12 residues. The CDR3 sequence is CASSLELGEQFF. In DNA, the CDR3 is TGTGCCAGCAGCTTAGAGCTGGGTGAGCAGTTCTTC.

The chain combines TRBV5-1 with TRBJ1-2; D gene unclear. This CDR3 contains 14 residues. With 8 bases removed from V and 0 bases from J, the gap between germline ends came to 14 bases. Looked up from germline, CDR1 is SGHRS and CDR2 is YFSETQ. The CDR3 spells CASKTGSSNYGYTF. CDR3 sequence (DNA): TGCGCCAGTAAAACCGGGTCTTCTAACTATGGCTACACCTTC.

J is TRBJ1-1 and V is TRBV5-1; 7 bases fit TRBD1. V dropped 0 bases and J dropped 1; count of bases not matched to a gene: 9. The CDR3 covers 17 residues. Germline CDR1 is SGHRS and CDR2 is YFSETQ. The CDR3 sequence: CASSLDLRDSANTEAFF. Here the CDR3 DNA reads TGCGCCAGCAGCTTGGACCTTCGGGACAGCGCGAACACTGAAGCTTTCTTT.

The rearrangement joins TRBV7-8 to TRBJ1-5; weak D call: TRBD1 (6 bases). This CDR3 is built from 15 residues. V was clipped by 4 bases and J by 3 bases, with 13 bases between them. CDR1 SGHVS and CDR2 FQNEAQ come from the germline V gene. CDR3 in amino acids: CASSSQTGINQPQHF. CDR3 nucleotide sequence: TGTGCCAGCAGCTCCCAGACAGGTATCAATCAGCCCCAGCATTTT.

This chain uses TRBV29-1 with TRBJ2-7, with a possible D match to TRBD1 (7 bases). CDR1 and CDR2 from the germline V gene are SQVTM and ANQGSEA. The CDR3 is 12 residues long. The chain's CDR3 is CSARGASYEQYF. CDR3 nucleotide sequence: TGCAGTGCCAGGGGGGCATCCTACGAGCAGTACTTC.

In this sample, this clone turned up once. The chain joins TRBV6-1 to TRBJ1-4; the D is unclear. In germline, CDR1 is MNHNS, CDR2 SASEGT. V was shortened by 1 base and J by 10 bases, with 4 bases between the two germline ends. There are 11 residues in the CDR3. CDR3 residues: CASSEGVKLFF. CDR3 coding DNA: TGTGCCAGCAGTGAAGGAGTAAAACTGTTTTTT.

The chain carries TRBV7-2 and TRBJ1-1, with a possible D match to TRBD1 (5 bases). This CDR3 is 14 amino acids long. Germline lookup yields CDR1 SGHTA and CDR2 FQGNSA. Trimming took off 5 bases at V and 4 bases at J, with 14 bases between the two ends. Here the CDR3 DNA reads TGTGCCAGCAGCGCCCTTCTCGGGGGCACTGAAGCTTTCTTT. Its translation is CASSALLGGTEAFF.

In this sample, this clone turned up once. The rearrangement uses TRBV18 and TRBJ2-7; 8 nucleotides agree with TRBD1. Germline CDR1 is KGHSH and CDR2 is LQKENI. Trimming removed 2 bases from V and 5 bases from J; junction bases left unmatched: 8. This CDR3 has 15 residues. CDR3: CASSPYRTGIHEQYF. DNA of the CDR3: TGTGCCAGCTCACCATATAGGACAGGGATACACGAGCAGTACTTC.

V gene TRBV5-4 combines with J gene TRBJ1-1, with TRBD1 matching 9 bases. Trimming cost V 6 bases and J 3 bases; bases outside gene matches: 12. CDR3 length equals 16 residues. Germline lookup yields CDR1 SGHNT and CDR2 YYREEE (reference sequence). The CDR3 region is CASTRGQGSLYTEAFF. The CDR3 DNA follows: TGTGCCAGCACCCGAGGACAGGGGTCTCTCTACACTGAAGCTTTCTTT.

The V gene is TRBV9, the J gene TRBJ2-1; 9 positions agree with TRBD2. CDR1 is SGDLS, CDR2 YYNGEE, per germline. This CDR3 is 17 amino acids long. V lost 0 bases and J lost 7; bases outside the gene matches: 11. The CDR3 nucleotides read TGTGCCAGCAGCGTAGGAAGGGGGGTAGCGGGAGCGAATGAGCAGTTCTTC. Translated, it gives CASSVGRGVAGANEQFF.

This chain links TRBV28 with TRBJ1-5; D is perhaps TRBD1 (5 bases). Trimming removed 10 bases from V and 3 bases from J, with 16 bases in between. This CDR3 has 14 amino acids. Per the germline V gene, CDR1 is MDHEN and CDR2 is SYDVKM. Here the CDR3 reads CAIRVAGVNQPQHF. Written as DNA, the CDR3 is TGTGCCATAAGAGTGGCGGGGGTCAATCAGCCCCAGCATTTT.